The clone carrying this T cell receptor (beta chain) appeared once. J gave up 3 bases and V 6 bases, and 5 bases lay outside the gene matches. Looked up from germline, CDR1 is MDHEN and CDR2 is SYDVKM. CDR3 length: 16 residues. This record belongs to a study of T cells in Graves' hyperthyroidism and ophthalmopathy. TCR beta CDR3 region amplification was performed from RNA transcripts. HTBI primers were employed in a first-round RT-PCR of the TCR CDR3. TCRdb re-called the multiplex PCR reads through MiXCR, storing one row per CDR3 protein. Of over 200,000 distinct CDR3 sequences listed, approximately 15% are singletons.

This chain connects TRBV28 to TRBJ2-3; 14 positions match TRBD2. The clonotype was recovered from a woman aged 40 to 50 with Graves' hyperthyroidism that later progressed to Graves' ophthalmopathy. The sequenced sample was blood. CDR3 DNA: TGTGCCAGCAGATCGGGACTAGCGGGAGATACAGATACGCAGTATTTT. This codes for CASRSGLAGDTDTQYF.